This TCR beta chain was obtained from a study of T-cell reconstitution after alpha-beta-depleted transplantation in children. Trimming left V 3 bases short and J 6 bases short, with 7 bases between. The CDR3 extends over 12 amino acids. Germline assignment: CDR1 SGHRS and CDR2 YFSETQ. Preparation of the TCRbeta library used unique molecular identifiers. TCRdb re-derived calls from the PCR reads in MiXCR, one entry per CDR3 protein. Of roughly 500,000 distinct CDR3 sequences listed, approximately 32% were seen once; the top ten hold approximately 2.3%. Specimen: PBMCs from the stem cell graft donor, collected from the stem cell graft. The chain has TRBV5-1 and TRBJ2-1; no clear D gene. This receptor was identified in a human donor who donated a stem cell graft to a child with aplastic anemia. The CDR3 DNA sequence: TGCGCCAGCAGCTCAGGTCCCAATGAGCAGTTCTTC. This sequence encodes CASSSGPNEQFF.